These T cell receptor beta chains were read from a single sample in a study of blood T cells in healthy people across ages. Via MiXCR, TCRdb re-called the 5' RACE reads, giving one row per CDR3 protein. Among around 1,500,000 distinct CDR3 sequences listed, 28% were seen once. Sequencing input: blood. These receptors came from a woman in her 30s in good health. Both conserved end residues are part of each CDR3. A D gene is named only where the DNA matches it firmly. Rows give clone size only sometimes, using once, few, many, or a class for an expanded clone.

V gene	clone size	D gene	J gene	CDR3 DNA	CDR3 protein
TRBV11-2	NA	NA	TRBJ2-7	TGTGCCGGCAGCTTAGCCCTCTATTCCTACGAGCAGTACTTC	CAGSLALYSYEQYF
TRBV11-2	few	NA	TRBJ2-3	TGTGCCAGCAGCTTAGATGGGGCCCCCTGGACGCAGTATTTT	CASSLDGAPWTQYF
TRBV20-1	NA	NA	TRBJ2-7	TGCAGTGCTAGATGGAGCCAGGGCTCCTACGAGCAGTACTTC	CSARWSQGSYEQYF
TRBV12-3/TRBV12-4	NA	NA	TRBJ2-7	TGTGCCAGCAGTTTAGGGGGCACGTCGCACGAGCAGTACTTC	CASSLGGTSHEQYF
TRBV10-3	NA	NA	TRBJ2-7	TGTGCCATCAGTGAGTCACCGGGATCTACCTACGAGCAGTACTTC	CAISESPGSTYEQYF
TRBV28	few	TRBD2	TRBJ2-3	TGTGCCAGCAAACTAGGGGGGACTAGCACAGGTACGCAGTATTTT	CASKLGGTSTGTQYF
TRBV7-7	many	NA	TRBJ2-1	TGTGCCAGCAGCGCCGCGGGGGCTGGAACCAATGAGCAGTTCTTC	CASSAAGAGTNEQFF
TRBV12-3/TRBV12-4	many	TRBD2	TRBJ2-1	TGTGCCAGCAGTCCCTTCCGCGGGGGGGACTACAATGAGCAGTTCTTC	CASSPFRGGDYNEQFF
TRBV7-2	NA	TRBD2	TRBJ2-3	TGTGCCAGCAGCCCCCAAGCGGGGCCAGATACGCAGTATTTT	CASSPQAGPDTQYF
TRBV12-3/TRBV12-4	NA	NA	TRBJ1-1	TGTGCCAGCAGTCACCCCAGTGTCGACACTGAAGCTTTCTTT	CASSHPSVDTEAFF
TRBV6-5	NA	NA	TRBJ1-1	TGTGCCAGCAGTCAAGGAGTGACAGTTGAGGCTTTCTTT	CASSQGVTVEAFF
TRBV24-1	NA	NA	TRBJ1-2	TGTGCCACCAGTGAGACGCCCGGGACAAGCGAAGGCTACACCTTC	CATSETPGTSEGYTF
TRBV5-1	NA	NA	TRBJ2-7	TGCGCCAGCAGCTTTAATCAGGGGCAGGCCTACGAGCAGTACTTC	CASSFNQGQAYEQYF
TRBV2	few	NA	TRBJ1-2	TGTGCCAGCATTGGGGGATTGGACTACACCTTC	CASIGGLDYTF
TRBV6-5	few	TRBD2	TRBJ2-3	TGTGCCAGCAGTCAGGGCTGGCGGGGGGATGCAGATACGCAGTATTTT	CASSQGWRGDADTQYF
TRBV11-2	NA	NA	TRBJ2-7	TGTGCCAGCAGCTCCGGGACATGCGAGCAGTACTTC	CASSSGTCEQYF
TRBV12-3/TRBV12-4	NA	NA	TRBJ2-1	TGTGCCGCGGGACAGCTCCACAATGAGCAGTTCTTC	CAAGQLHNEQFF
TRBV15	NA	NA	TRBJ2-4	TGTGCCACCAGCAGCGACCCCAAAAACATTCAGTACTTC	CATSSDPKNIQYF
TRBV2	NA	NA	TRBJ2-3	TGTGCCAGCACCACCGCACAGGGAAGCGGCACAGATACGCAGTATTTT	CASTTAQGSGTDTQYF
TRBV7-9	NA	NA	TRBJ2-7	TGTACCAGCAGCAACTATAAGGACGGGCGCTACGAGCAGTACTTC	CTSSNYKDGRYEQYF
TRBV18	NA	TRBD2	TRBJ2-7	TGTGCCAGCTCACCAGGGACTAGCGGGAGAGGGAACGAGCAGTACTTC	CASSPGTSGRGNEQYF
TRBV9	NA	TRBD2	TRBJ2-3	TGTGCCAGCAGCGTAGGCGGGGGGTTCACAGATACGCAGTATTTT	CASSVGGGFTDTQYF
TRBV20-1	NA	NA	TRBJ2-1	TGCAGTGCTAGAGGAAGGGGCTGGAGGGCTTACAATGAGCAGTTCTTC	CSARGRGWRAYNEQFF
TRBV7-2	few	TRBD2	TRBJ2-3	TGTGCCAGCAGCAGCGGGGGGGCCAGTTCCGCAGATACGCAGTATTTT	CASSSGGASSADTQYF
TRBV29-1	many	TRBD2	TRBJ2-1	TGCAGCGTATCGGGGGGCTCCTACAATGAGCAGTTCTTC	CSVSGGSYNEQFF
TRBV7-2	NA	NA	TRBJ1-6	TGTGCCAGCAGGGAACAGCGCTCCTATAATTCACCCCTCCACTTT	CASREQRSYNSPLHF
TRBV9	NA	NA	TRBJ2-2	TGTGCCAGCCAGGATCGGAACACCGGGGAGCTGTTTTTT	CASQDRNTGELFF
TRBV21-1	NA	NA	TRBJ2-5	TGTGCCAGCAGCAATAGTCCAGGGGGTGAGACCCAGTACTTC	CASSNSPGGETQYF
TRBV12-3/TRBV12-4	few	TRBD2	TRBJ2-1	TGTGCCAGCAGTTTAGATCTGTCTAGCGGGGGGGCGAACAATGAGCAGTTCTTC	CASSLDLSSGGANNEQFF
TRBV9	NA	NA	TRBJ2-3	TGTGCCAGCAGCGTAGCCGAAATTCATACGCAGTATTTT	CASSVAEIHTQYF
TRBV2	NA	NA	TRBJ2-3	TGTGCCAGCAGTGGGGAATACACAGATACGCAGTATTTT	CASSGEYTDTQYF
TRBV19	NA	TRBD2	TRBJ2-1	TGTGCCAGTAGTATAAACGCGGGAGAGGTCTTGGAGCAGTTCTTC	CASSINAGEVLEQFF
TRBV20-1	few	NA	TRBJ2-2	TGCAGTGCTATTGGACCGAACACCGGGGAGCTGTTTTTT	CSAIGPNTGELFF
TRBV5-1	NA	NA	TRBJ2-2	TGCGCCAGCAGCTTGGACGCACTAACCGGCGGGGAGCTGTTTTTT	CASSLDALTGGELFF
TRBV6-1	many	TRBD1	TRBJ2-7	TGTGCCAGCAGTGAAAACAACAGGGGCCTCGCCTACGAGCAGTACTTC	CASSENNRGLAYEQYF
TRBV29-1	NA	NA	TRBJ1-1	TGCAGCTCAACGGAAAGGGGGAGAAACACTGAAGCTTTCTTT	CSSTERGRNTEAFF
TRBV20-1	few	TRBD1	TRBJ1-5	TGCAGTGCTGCGACAGGGGGCAGTCAGCCCCAGCATTTT	CSAATGGSQPQHF
TRBV14	few	NA	TRBJ2-6	TGTGCCAGCAGCCAAATAGGTGCGATCTCTGGGGCCAACGTCCTGACTTTC	CASSQIGAISGANVLTF
TRBV12-3/TRBV12-4	NA	NA	TRBJ2-3	TGTGCCAGCAGTATCAGACTATACGCAGATACGCAGTATTTT	CASSIRLYADTQYF
TRBV29-1	few	TRBD1	TRBJ1-2	TGCAGCGTGGAGACAGGGGGGGATGGCTACACCTTC	CSVETGGDGYTF
TRBV6-5	NA	TRBD1	TRBJ1-1	TGTGCCAGCAGCCGAGATATAGGACAGGGGGATGAAGCTTTCTTT	CASSRDIGQGDEAFF
TRBV20-1	many	NA	TRBJ2-5	TGCAGTGCTAGAGTGGGGCGAGAGACCCAGTACTTC	CSARVGRETQYF
TRBV7-9	few	NA	TRBJ2-7	TGTGCCAGCAGCTTAGAGGCGCAGGGTCGAAGGTACGAGCAGTACTTC	CASSLEAQGRRYEQYF
TRBV18	NA	NA	TRBJ2-1	TGTGCCAGCTCATCAAGAGGGGCCAGGTATGAGCAGTTCTTC	CASSSRGARYEQFF
TRBV5-5	NA	TRBD1	TRBJ2-1	TGTGCCAGCAACCTCGGACAGGGGGCGCGGAATGAGCAGTTCTTC	CASNLGQGARNEQFF